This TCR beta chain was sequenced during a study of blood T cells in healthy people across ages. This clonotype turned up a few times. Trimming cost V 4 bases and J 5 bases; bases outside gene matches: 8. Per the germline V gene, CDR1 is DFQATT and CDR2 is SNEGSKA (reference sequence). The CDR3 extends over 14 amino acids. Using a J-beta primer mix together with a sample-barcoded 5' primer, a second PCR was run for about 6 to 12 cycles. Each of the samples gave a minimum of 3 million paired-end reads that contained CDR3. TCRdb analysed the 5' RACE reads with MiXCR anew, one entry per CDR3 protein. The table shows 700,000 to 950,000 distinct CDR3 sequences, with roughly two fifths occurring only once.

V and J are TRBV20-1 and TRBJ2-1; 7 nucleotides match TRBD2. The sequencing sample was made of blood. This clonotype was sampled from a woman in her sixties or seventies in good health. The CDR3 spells CSAKRTSGNNEQFF. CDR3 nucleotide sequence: TGCAGTGCTAAGAGGACTAGTGGGAACAATGAGCAGTTCTTC.